This TCR beta chain is drawn from a study of blood T cell repertoires in COVID-19. This clone was counted a single time. One junction end does not reproduce the germline sequence, and a read error may be involved. The CDR3 length is 15 residues. The germline gives CDR1 SSHAT, CDR2 FNYEAQ (reference sequence). Using immunoSEQ multiplex PCR, the repertoire was profiled, and TCRdb retains in-frame clones only, with some absent. The repertoire holds approximately 320,000 clones, with over 85% as singletons. The TCR sequence derives from a man aged 55 to 70 who had recovered from COVID-19. The chain recombines TRBV7-7 with TRBJ2-5; 7 nucleotides align to TRBD2. The sample consisted of PBMCs or T cells enriched from blood (not recorded which). CDR3 sequence reads: CASSLEAGVGETQYF. The DNA for the CDR3 is TGTGCTAGCAGCTTAGAGGCGGGAGTTGGGGAGACCCAGTACTTC.